The source of this TCR beta chain is a study of response to subunit inactivated influenza vaccine. TCRdb reprocessed the RT-PCR reads via MiXCR and lists one record per CDR3 protein. The sample records 490,000 or so distinct CDR3 sequences, 6% to 9% being singletons. Worth noting for this clonotype: What it recognizes is unknown.

CDR3 length: 14 residues. With 0 bases removed from V and 6 bases from J, the gap between germline ends came to 12 bases. Germline values: CDR1 DFQATT, CDR2 SNEGSKA (reference sequence). Study-level results: The study's authors posited that every seasonal influenza vaccination enlists few new T cells.

The V call is TRBV20-1, the J call TRBJ1-5; D ambiguous. The sequencing here drew on PBMCs from blood, taken 23 to 25 months after vaccination. The clonotype comes from a man aged 50 to 69 who received an inactivated influenza vaccine. CDR3 sequence reads: CSARDLGVGQPQHF. The CDR3 coding sequence is TGCAGTGCTAGAGATCTGGGAGTAGGTCAGCCCCAGCATTTT.